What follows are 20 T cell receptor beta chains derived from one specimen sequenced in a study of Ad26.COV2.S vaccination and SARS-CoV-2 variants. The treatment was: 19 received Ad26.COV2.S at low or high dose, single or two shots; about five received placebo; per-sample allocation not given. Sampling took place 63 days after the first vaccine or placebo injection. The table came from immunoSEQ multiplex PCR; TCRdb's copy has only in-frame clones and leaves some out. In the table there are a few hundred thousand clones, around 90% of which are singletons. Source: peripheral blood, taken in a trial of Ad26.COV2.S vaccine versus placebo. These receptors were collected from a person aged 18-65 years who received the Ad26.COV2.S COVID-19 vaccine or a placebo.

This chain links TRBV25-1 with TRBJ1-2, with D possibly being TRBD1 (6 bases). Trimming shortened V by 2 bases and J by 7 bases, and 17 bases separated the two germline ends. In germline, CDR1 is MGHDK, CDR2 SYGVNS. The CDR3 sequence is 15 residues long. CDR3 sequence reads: CASSEGGPSRAGYTF. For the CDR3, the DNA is TGTGCCAGCAGTGAAGGGGGGCCCAGCAGGGCTGGCTACACCTTC.

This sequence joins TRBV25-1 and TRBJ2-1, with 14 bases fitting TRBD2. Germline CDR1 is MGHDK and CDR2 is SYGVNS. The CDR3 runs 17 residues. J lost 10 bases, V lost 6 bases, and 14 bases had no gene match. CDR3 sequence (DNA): TGTGCCAGCAGACCTGGACTAGCGGGAGGCGGGATAGGGGAGCAGTTCTTC. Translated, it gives CASRPGLAGGGIGEQFF.

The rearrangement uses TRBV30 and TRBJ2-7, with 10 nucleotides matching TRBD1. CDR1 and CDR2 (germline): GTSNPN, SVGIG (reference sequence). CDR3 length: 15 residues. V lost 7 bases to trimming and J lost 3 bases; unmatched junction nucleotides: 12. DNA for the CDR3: TGTGCCTTCAGGAAACCGGGACAGGGGAACTACGAGCAGTACTTC. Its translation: CAFRKPGQGNYEQYF.

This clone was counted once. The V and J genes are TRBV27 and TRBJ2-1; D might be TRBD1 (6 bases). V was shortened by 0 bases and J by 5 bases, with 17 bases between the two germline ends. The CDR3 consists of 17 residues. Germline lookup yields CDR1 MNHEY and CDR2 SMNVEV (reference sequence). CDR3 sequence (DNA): TGTGCCAGCAGTTTATCGTTCCAGCAGGGGTCGCACAATGAGCAGTTCTTC. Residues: CASSLSFQQGSHNEQFF.

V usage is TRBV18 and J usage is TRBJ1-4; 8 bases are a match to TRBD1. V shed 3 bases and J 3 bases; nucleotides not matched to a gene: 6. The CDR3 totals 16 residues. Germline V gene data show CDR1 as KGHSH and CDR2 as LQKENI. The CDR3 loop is CASSPTGVRANEKLFF. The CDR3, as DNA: TGTGCCAGCTCACCGACAGGGGTTAGGGCTAATGAAAAACTGTTTTTT.

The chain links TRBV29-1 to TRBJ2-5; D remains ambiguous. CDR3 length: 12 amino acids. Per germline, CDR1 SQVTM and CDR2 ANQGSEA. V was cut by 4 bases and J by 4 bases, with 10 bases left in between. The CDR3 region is CSVAERGETQYF. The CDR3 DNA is TGCAGCGTTGCAGAAAGAGGAGAGACCCAGTACTTC.

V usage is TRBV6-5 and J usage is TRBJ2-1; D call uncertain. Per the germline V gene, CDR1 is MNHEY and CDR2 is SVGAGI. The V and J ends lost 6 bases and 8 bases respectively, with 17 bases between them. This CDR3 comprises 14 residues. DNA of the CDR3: TGTGCCAGCAGGAGTGCTTACTATACAGATGAGCAGTTCTTC. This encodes CASRSAYYTDEQFF.

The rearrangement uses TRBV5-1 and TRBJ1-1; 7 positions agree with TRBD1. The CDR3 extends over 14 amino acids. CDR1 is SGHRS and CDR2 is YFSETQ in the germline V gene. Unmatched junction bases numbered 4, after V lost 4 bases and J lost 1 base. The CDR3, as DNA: TGCGCCAGCAGCGTGGGACAGACGAACACTGAAGCTTTCTTT. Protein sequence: CASSVGQTNTEAFF. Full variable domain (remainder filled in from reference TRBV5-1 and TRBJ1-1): KAGVTQTPRYLIKTRGQQVTLSCSPISGHRSVSWYQQTPGQGLQFLFEYFSETQRNKGNFPGRFSGRQFSNSRSEMNVSTLELGDSALYLCASSVGQTNTEAFFGQGTRLTVV.

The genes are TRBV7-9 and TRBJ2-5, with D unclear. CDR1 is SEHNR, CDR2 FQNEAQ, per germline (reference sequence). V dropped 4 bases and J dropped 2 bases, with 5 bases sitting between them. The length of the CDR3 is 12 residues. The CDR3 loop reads CASSSYQETQYF. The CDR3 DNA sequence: TGTGCCAGCAGCTCGTATCAAGAGACCCAGTACTTC.

The CDR3 loop reads CASSSPRQAMNTEAFF. The CDR3 DNA is TGTGCCAGCAGCTCCCCGAGGCAGGCAATGAACACTGAAGCTTTCTTT. This sequence joins TRBV4-2 and TRBJ1-1; the D is unclear. From germline, CDR1 is LGHNA and CDR2 YNFKEQ. The CDR3 loop spans 16 amino acids. Deletions cut 5 bases from V and 0 bases from J, with 16 bases between.

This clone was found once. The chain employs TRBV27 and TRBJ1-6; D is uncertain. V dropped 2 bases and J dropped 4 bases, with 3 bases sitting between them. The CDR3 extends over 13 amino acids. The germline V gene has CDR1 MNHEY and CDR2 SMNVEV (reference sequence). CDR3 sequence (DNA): TGTGCCAGCAGTTTAGGTTATAATTCACCCCTCCACTTT. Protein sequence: CASSLGYNSPLHF.

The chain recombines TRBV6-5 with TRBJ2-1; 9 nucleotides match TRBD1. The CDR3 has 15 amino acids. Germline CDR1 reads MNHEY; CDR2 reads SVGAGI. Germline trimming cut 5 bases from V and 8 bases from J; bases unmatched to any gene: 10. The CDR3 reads CASSRNRGRIHEQFF. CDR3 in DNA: TGTGCCAGCAGTAGAAACAGGGGGCGCATCCATGAGCAGTTCTTC.

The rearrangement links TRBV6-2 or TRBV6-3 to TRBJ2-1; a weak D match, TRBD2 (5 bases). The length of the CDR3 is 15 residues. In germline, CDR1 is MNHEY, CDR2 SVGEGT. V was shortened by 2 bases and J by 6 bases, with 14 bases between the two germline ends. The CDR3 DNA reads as TGTGCCAGCAGTTACGCATCTAGCCCGGCCAATGAGCAGTTCTTC. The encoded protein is CASSYASSPANEQFF.

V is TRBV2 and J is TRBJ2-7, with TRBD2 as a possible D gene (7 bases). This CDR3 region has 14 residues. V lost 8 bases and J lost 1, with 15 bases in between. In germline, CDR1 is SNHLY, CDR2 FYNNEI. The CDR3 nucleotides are TGTGCCAGCGGAGGGGGGGCCGCTTCCTACGAGCAGTACTTC. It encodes CASGGGAASYEQYF.

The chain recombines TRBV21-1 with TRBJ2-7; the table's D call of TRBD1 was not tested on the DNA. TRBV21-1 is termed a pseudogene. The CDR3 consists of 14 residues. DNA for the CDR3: TGTGCTAGCAGCCCCCGGGACAGGGGCCACGAGCAGTACTTC. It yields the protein CASSPRDRGHEQYF.

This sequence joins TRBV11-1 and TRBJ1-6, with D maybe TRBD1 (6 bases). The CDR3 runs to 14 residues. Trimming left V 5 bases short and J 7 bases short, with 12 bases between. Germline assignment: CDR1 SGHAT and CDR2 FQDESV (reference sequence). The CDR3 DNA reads TGTGCCAGCAGCCGACGCAGGGGAAATTCACCCCTCCACTTT. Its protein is CASSRRRGNSPLHF.

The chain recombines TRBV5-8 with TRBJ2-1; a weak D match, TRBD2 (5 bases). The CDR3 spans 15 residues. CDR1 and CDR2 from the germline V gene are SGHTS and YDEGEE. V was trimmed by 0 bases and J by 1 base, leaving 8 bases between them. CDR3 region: CASSLAGYSYNEQFF. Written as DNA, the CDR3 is TGTGCCAGCAGCTTGGCGGGATATTCCTACAATGAGCAGTTCTTC.

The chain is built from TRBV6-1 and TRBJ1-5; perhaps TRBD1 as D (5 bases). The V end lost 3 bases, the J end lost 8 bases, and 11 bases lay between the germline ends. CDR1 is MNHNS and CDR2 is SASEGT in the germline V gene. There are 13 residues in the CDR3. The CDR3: CASSESGLKPQHF. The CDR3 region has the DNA TGTGCCAGCAGTGAGTCAGGGTTGAAGCCCCAGCATTTT.

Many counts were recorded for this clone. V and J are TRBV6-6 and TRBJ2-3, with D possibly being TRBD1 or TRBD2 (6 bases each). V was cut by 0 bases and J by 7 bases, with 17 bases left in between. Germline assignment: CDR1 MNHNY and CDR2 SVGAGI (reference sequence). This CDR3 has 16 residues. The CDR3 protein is CASSYSWGRRANTQYF. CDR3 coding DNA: TGTGCCAGCAGTTACTCATGGGGGCGGAGGGCTAATACGCAGTATTTT.

CDR3 loop: CASSSRLGTDTQYF. The CDR3 DNA reads TGTGCCAGCAGTAGCCGACTCGGCACAGATACGCAGTATTTT. The chain couples TRBV6-5 to TRBJ2-3; no clear D gene. Trimming shortened V by 5 bases and J by 1 base, and 10 bases separated the two germline ends. The CDR3 loop spans 14 amino acids. Germline V gene lookup returns CDR1 MNHEY and CDR2 SVGAGI.